Presented here are 11 T cell receptor beta chains from one specimen sequenced in a study of blood T cell repertoires in COVID-19. Using immunoSEQ multiplex PCR, the repertoire was profiled, and TCRdb retains in-frame clones only, with some absent. The table lists over 10,000 clones, about 86% of them singletons, with about 53% in the top ten. The sequenced sample was peripheral blood. These receptors were taken from an elderly man with acute or convalescent COVID-19.

J is TRBJ1-3 and V is TRBV14; D not resolved. This CDR3 spans 16 amino acids. Germline CDR1 and CDR2: SGHDN and FVKESK. V was pared by 1 base and J by 2 bases, with 12 bases between. CDR3: CASSQVVRTTGNTIYF. For the CDR3, the DNA is TGTGCCAGCAGCCAAGTGGTCCGAACAACTGGAAACACCATATATTTT.

The chain uses TRBV6-6 and TRBJ1-5; D might be TRBD1 (6 bases). There are 15 residues in the CDR3. The germline gives CDR1 MNHNY, CDR2 SVGAGI (reference sequence). The V and J ends lost 5 bases and 3 bases respectively, with 14 bases between them. This CDR3 is CASSRSQGHNQPQHF. DNA of the CDR3: TGTGCCAGCAGTCGATCTCAGGGACACAATCAGCCCCAGCATTTT.

Only one count was recorded for this clone. The chain employs TRBV19 and TRBJ2-1; 16 bases agree with TRBD2. CDR1 is LNHDA and CDR2 is SQIVND in the germline V gene (reference sequence). The CDR3 is made up of 17 amino acids. Losses at the gene ends were 3 bases for V and 2 bases for J; bases not matched to a gene: 1. CDR3 region: CASSIGTSGGAYNEQFF. CDR3 DNA: TGTGCCAGTAGTATCGGGACTAGCGGGGGGGCCTACAATGAGCAGTTCTTC.

In its sample, this clone was seen once. The gene calls are TRBV6-5 and TRBJ1-2; D uncertain. V lost 8 bases to trimming and J lost 4 bases, with 11 bases between them. The CDR3 has 12 amino acids. Germline CDR1 MNHEY, CDR2 SVGAGI. Here the CDR3 DNA reads TGTGCCAGCGGTCCGGGTACCTATGGCTACACCTTC. Protein: CASGPGTYGYTF.

This clone has only a few counts. The chain carries TRBV10-1 and TRBJ1-1, with D perhaps matching TRBD1 (5 bases). The germline V and J ends were trimmed by 2 bases and 1 base, with 11 bases remaining between them. This CDR3 has 15 residues. CDR1 WNHNN and CDR2 SYGVQD come from the germline V gene (reference sequence). This chain's CDR3 is CASSEERGWNTEAFF. The CDR3 nucleotides are TGCGCCAGCAGTGAGGAACGGGGGTGGAACACTGAAGCTTTCTTT.

The V gene is TRBV7-9, the J gene TRBJ1-1, with 7 bases that match TRBD1. The trim removed 3 bases at V and 2 bases at J, leaving 3 bases unmatched. This CDR3 region has 14 residues. Germline-derived CDR1 and CDR2 are SEHNR and FQNEAQ (reference sequence). Here the CDR3 reads CASSFWDRNTEAFF. DNA of the CDR3: TGTGCCAGCAGCTTTTGGGACAGAAACACTGAAGCTTTCTTT.

CDR3 nucleotide sequence: TGTGCCACCAGCAGGGGGGCGCGGGAAAAACTGTTTTTT. It yields the protein CATSRGAREKLFF. The chain links TRBV15 to TRBJ1-4; D perhaps matches TRBD1 (6 bases). CDR3 length: 13 residues. Deletions cut 3 bases from V and 8 bases from J, with 10 bases between. Germline V gene data show CDR1 as LNHNV and CDR2 as YYDKDF (reference sequence).

The chain uses TRBV19 and TRBJ1-5; 9 bases agree with TRBD1. The CDR3 runs to 15 residues. The germline V gene encodes CDR1 LNHDA and CDR2 SQIVND (reference sequence). Germline trimming cut 6 bases from V and 2 bases from J; bases unmatched to any gene: 5. Written as DNA, the CDR3 is TGTGCCAGTAGCCTACAGGGGGCAGGCAATCAGCCCCAGCATTTT. Its protein product is CASSLQGAGNQPQHF.

The chain links TRBV6-5 to TRBJ1-6; a possible D gene is TRBD1 (6 bases). Trimming shortened V by 6 bases and J by 9 bases, and 12 bases separated the two germline ends. The CDR3 runs to 13 residues. CDR1 is MNHEY and CDR2 is SVGAGI in the germline V gene. The CDR3 is CASRTQGFSPLHF. CDR3 coding DNA: TGTGCCAGCAGAACACAGGGATTTTCACCCCTCCACTTT.

This clone was detected only once. The J gene is TRBJ2-7, the V gene TRBV20-1, with unresolved D. The CDR3 extends over 11 amino acids. Germline assignment: CDR1 DFQATT and CDR2 SNEGSKA (reference sequence). Trimming took 7 bases from V and 4 from J, leaving 11 bases between them. CDR3 sequence reads: CSGQVTYEQYF. In DNA, the CDR3 is TGCAGTGGGCAGGTGACGTACGAGCAGTACTTC.

This chain's CDR3 is CASSGTGGDGADTQYF. The CDR3 nucleotides read TGTGCCAGCAGCGGCACAGGGGGCGATGGCGCAGATACGCAGTATTTT. This chain uses TRBV13 with TRBJ2-3; 9 nucleotides line up with TRBD1. Trimming removed 5 bases from V and 4 bases from J; junction bases left unmatched: 10. The CDR3 extends over 16 amino acids. Per the germline V gene, CDR1 is PRHDT and CDR2 is FYEKMQ (reference sequence).